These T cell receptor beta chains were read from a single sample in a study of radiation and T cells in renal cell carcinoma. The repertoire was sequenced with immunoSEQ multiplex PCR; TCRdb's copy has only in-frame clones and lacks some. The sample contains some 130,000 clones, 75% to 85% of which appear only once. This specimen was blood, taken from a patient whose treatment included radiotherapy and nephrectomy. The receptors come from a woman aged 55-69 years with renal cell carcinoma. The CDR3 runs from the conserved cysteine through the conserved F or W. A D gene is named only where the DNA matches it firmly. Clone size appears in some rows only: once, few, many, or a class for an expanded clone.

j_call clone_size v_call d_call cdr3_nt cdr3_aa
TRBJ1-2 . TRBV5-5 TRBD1 TGTGCCAGCAGCCCCCGGACAGGCTATGGCTACACCTTC CASSPRTGYGYTF
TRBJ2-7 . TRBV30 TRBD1 TGTGCCTGGAGTGAGGACAGGGGTTACGAGCAGTACTTC CAWSEDRGYEQYF
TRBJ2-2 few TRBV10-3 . TGTGCCATCAGGCTTCGCGGGGAGAACACCGGGGAGCTGTTTTTT CAIRLRGENTGELFF
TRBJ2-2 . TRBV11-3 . TGTGCCAGCAGCTTAGTCCAGAACACCGGGGAGCTGTTTTTT CASSLVQNTGELFF
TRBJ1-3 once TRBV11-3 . TGTGCCAGCAGCCCAGGACATGGGGCTGGAAACACCATATATTTT CASSPGHGAGNTIYF
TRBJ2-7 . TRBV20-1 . TGCAGCTACCGGGAGATCCACGAGCAGTACTTC CSYREIHEQYF
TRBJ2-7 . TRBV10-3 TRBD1 TGTGCCATCAAACGCGAGAGACAGGGAACCTACGAGCAGTACTTC CAIKRERQGTYEQYF
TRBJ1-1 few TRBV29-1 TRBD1 TGCAGCGTTCGGCTGACAGGGGGGGGCACTGAAGCTTTCTTT CSVRLTGGGTEAFF
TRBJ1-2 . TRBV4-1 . TGCGCCAGCAGCCAGGGACGGACCTACTATGGCTACACCTTC CASSQGRTYYGYTF
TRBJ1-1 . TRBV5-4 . TGTGCCAGCAGCCCGGACAGAACCCGTGTTGAAGCTTTCTTT CASSPDRTRVEAFF
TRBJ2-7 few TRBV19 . TGTGCCAGTAGTCCTGGGAGTAGCGTCGAGCAGTACTTC CASSPGSSVEQYF
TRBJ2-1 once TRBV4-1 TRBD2 TGCGCCAGCAGCCGCGGACTAGCGGACTACAATGAGCAGTTCTTC CASSRGLADYNEQFF
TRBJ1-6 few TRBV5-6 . TGTGCCAGCAGCCTCGGACGGATTGGGGTATATAATTCACCCCTCCACTTT CASSLGRIGVYNSPLHF
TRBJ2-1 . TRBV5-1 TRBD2 TGCGCCAGCAGCTTCCGACGAAGGACTAGCGGGAACCCCGTACTCTCCTACAATGAGCAGTTCTTC CASSFRRRTSGNPVLSYNEQFF
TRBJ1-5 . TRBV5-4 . TGTGCCAGCAGCTTGGACAGCGGCCAGCCCCAGCATTTT CASSLDSGQPQHF
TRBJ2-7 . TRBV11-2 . TGTGCCAGCAGCTCCGGAAAGTCCTACGAGCAGTACTTC CASSSGKSYEQYF
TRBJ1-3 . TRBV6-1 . TGTGCCAGCAGTGAAGCGCTCAGTTCCGGAAACACCATATATTTT CASSEALSSGNTIYF
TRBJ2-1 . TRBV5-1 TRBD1 TGCGCCAGCAGCTCGGGGACAGGGGGGCTGTACAATGAGCAGTTCTTC CASSSGTGGLYNEQFF
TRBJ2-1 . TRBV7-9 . TGTGCCAGCAGTTCTCTGTTAGGGGTGAGCTCCTACAATGAGCAGTTCTTC CASSSLLGVSSYNEQFF
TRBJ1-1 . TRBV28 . TGTGCCAGCAGTTCCGACAGGTGGGGACTCTCCAGCACTGAAGCTTTCTTT CASSSDRWGLSSTEAFF
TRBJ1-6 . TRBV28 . TGTGCCAGCAGTTCCTTAAAACAGGGACGGTCACCCCTCCACTTT CASSSLKQGRSPLHF
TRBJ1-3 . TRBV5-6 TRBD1 TGTGCCAGCAGCTCCAGACAGGGGATCGTAACCTACACTGGAAACACCATATATTTT CASSSRQGIVTYTGNTIYF
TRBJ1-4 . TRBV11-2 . TGTGCCAGCAGCTCCCGACAGGCTCTGTTTTTT CASSSRQALFF
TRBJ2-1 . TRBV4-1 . TGCGCCAGCAGTCAAAAAAACAATGAGCAGTTCTTC CASSQKNNEQFF
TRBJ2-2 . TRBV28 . TGTGCCAGCAGTGGACCGTTTGCCGGGGAGCTGTTTTTT CASSGPFAGELFF
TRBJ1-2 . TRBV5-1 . TGCGCCAGCAGCTTAACAGATAACTATGGCTACACCTTC CASSLTDNYGYTF
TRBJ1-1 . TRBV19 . TGTGCCAGTAGTCAACGGGATCCGGATGAAGCTTTCTTT CASSQRDPDEAFF
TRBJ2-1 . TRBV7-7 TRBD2 TGTGCTAGCAGCCCCGGGACTAGCGGAACCTACAATGAGCAGTTCTTC CASSPGTSGTYNEQFF
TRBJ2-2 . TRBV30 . TGTGCCTGGACCAGACAGACTAACACCGGGGAGCTGTTTTTT CAWTRQTNTGELFF
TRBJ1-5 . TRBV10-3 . TGTGCCATCAGTGAGTCCATGAATCAGCCCCAGCATTTT CAISESMNQPQHF
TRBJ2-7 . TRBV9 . TGTGCCAGCAGCCCGGCGACTAGTTTCTACGAGCAGTACTTC CASSPATSFYEQYF
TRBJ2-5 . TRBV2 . TGTGCCAGCAGTGAACAGGGAATGGGAGTCCAAGAGACCCAGTACTTC CASSEQGMGVQETQYF
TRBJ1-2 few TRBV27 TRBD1 TGTGCCAGCAGTTCCCTGGGGACAGCTTTCTATGGCTACACCTTC CASSSLGTAFYGYTF
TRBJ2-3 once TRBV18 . TGTGCCAGCTCACCACAGGGTAGGACAGATACGCAGTATTTT CASSPQGRTDTQYF
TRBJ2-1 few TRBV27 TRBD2 TGTGCCAGCAGCCGGGGGGACAATGAGCAGTTCTTC CASSRGDNEQFF
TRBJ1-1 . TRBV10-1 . TGCGCCAGCAGAGGGGGGGCTCCCAAGGTAATTGAAGCTTTCTTT CASRGGAPKVIEAFF
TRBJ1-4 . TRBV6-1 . TGTGCCACCGAGGGGTTATGGAATGAAAAACTGTTTTTT CATEGLWNEKLFF
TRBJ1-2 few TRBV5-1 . TGCGCCAGCAGCCCGACTGGAAACTATGGCTACACCTTC CASSPTGNYGYTF
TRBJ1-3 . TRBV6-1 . TGTGCCACCGCCAGGGGATACTCTGGAAACACCATATATTTT CATARGYSGNTIYF
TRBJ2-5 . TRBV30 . TGTGCCTGGAGTAACAAAGAGACCCAGTACTTC CAWSNKETQYF
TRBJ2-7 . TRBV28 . TGTGCCAGCAGTTTCTCCCTGGAGCAGTACTTC CASSFSLEQYF
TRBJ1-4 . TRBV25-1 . TGTGCCAGCAGTGAATCCCCTAGACAGTCGGCTAATGAAAAACTGTTTTTT CASSESPRQSANEKLFF
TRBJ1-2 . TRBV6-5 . TGTGCCAGCAGTTACTCCTCGGCCAGGGGCTATGGCTACACCTTC CASSYSSARGYGYTF
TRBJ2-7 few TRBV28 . TGTGCCAGCAGTTTAAGCCAGGCTCCTTACGAGCAGTACTTC CASSLSQAPYEQYF
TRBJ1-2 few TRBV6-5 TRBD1 TGTGCCAGCAGTTCAGGGGGCGTTCACTATGGCTACACCTTC CASSSGGVHYGYTF
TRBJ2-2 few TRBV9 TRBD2 TGTGCCAGCAGCGGGAGGGACTACAACACCGGGGAGCTGTTTTTT CASSGRDYNTGELFF
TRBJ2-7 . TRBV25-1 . TGTGCCAGCAGCCCAACGAACTACGAGCAGTACTTC CASSPTNYEQYF
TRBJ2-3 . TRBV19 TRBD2 TGTGCCAGTAGTATAGGCGGGAGCGCAGATACGCAGTATTTT CASSIGGSADTQYF
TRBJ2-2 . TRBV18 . TGTGCCAGCTCACCACCGAACAGCCACTCTGCGAACACCGGGGAGCTGTTTTTT CASSPPNSHSANTGELFF
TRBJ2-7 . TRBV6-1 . TGTGCCAGCAGTGATACAGCTTCCTACGAGCAGTACTTC CASSDTASYEQYF